Shown below are 2 T cell receptor beta chains from a single sample sequenced in a study of T cell responses to AZD1222 COVID-19 vaccine (dated by TCRdb to the early 2020s). The meaning of the sample's time point label: baseline before first vaccination. In light of the paper, this sample's treatment or condition label describes: meningococcal conjugate vaccine given as trial control. The library was made by the immunoSEQ multiplex PCR assay. Not all clones reach the TCRdb copy of this immuneACCESS table, which keeps in-frame sequences only. Checked studies attribute under half of the gap to unresolved V genes and leave the rest unexplained. The sample table lists 150,000 or so clones, less than 90% of them with a count of one. 5.5% to 6% of the sample is held by the ten biggest clonotypes. Specimen: peripheral blood, collected on day 0 of MenACWY control vaccination. Every receptor here comes from an adult in good health.

The chain links TRBV28 to TRBJ2-2; D unclear. Germline V gene data show CDR1 as MDHEN and CDR2 as SYDVKM. V dropped 11 bases and J dropped 2 bases, with 18 bases sitting between them. This CDR3 region has 15 residues. The CDR3 region is CAHSWTTANTGELFF. For the CDR3, the DNA is TGTGCCCATTCTTGGACCACAGCCAACACCGGGGAGCTGTTTTTT.

In this sample, this clone turned up once. The rearrangement links TRBV7-2 to TRBJ1-3, with D possibly matching TRBD1 (6 bases). This CDR3 has 15 residues. V lost 1 base and J 1 base, leaving 8 bases between the germline ends. Germline V CDR1 and CDR2: SGHTA, FQGNSA. CDR3 region: CASSLGGASGNTIYF. The CDR3 bases are TGTGCCAGCAGCTTAGGGGGGGCGTCTGGAAACACCATATATTTT.